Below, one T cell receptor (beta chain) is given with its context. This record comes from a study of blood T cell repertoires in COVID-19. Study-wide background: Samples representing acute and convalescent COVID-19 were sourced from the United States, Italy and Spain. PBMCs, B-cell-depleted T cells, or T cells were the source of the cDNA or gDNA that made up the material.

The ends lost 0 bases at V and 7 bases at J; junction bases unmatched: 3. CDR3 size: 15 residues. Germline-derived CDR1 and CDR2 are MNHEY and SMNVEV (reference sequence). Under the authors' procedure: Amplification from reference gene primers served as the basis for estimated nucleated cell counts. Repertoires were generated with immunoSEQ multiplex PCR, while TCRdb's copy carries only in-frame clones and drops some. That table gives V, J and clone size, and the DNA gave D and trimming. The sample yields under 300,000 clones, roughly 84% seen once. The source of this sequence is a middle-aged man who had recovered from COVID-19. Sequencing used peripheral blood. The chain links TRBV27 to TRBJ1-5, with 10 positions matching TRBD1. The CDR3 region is CASSLSGTGEQPQHF. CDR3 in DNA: TGTGCCAGCAGTTTATCCGGGACAGGGGAACAGCCCCAGCATTTT.